These T cell receptor beta chains were read from a single sample in a study of molecular identifiers for immune sequencing clone quantification. TCRdb called the PCR reads again in MiXCR, with one record for every CDR3 protein. This table has under 350,000 distinct CDR3 sequences, 24% appearing once. The sample taken for sequencing was naive CD8+ T cells from blood, with Jurkat cell RNA spiked in. The origin of the receptors is a human donor in good health. Some libraries in this study had Jurkat cell RNA spiked in. Both conserved end residues are trimmed from each CDR3. Fields, in order: CDR3 protein, J gene, V gene, D gene. The D gene is left open where the match is weak.

ASSRNSEAF,TRBJ1-1,TRBV27,.
SGLTLGQAVLKETQY,TRBJ2-5,TRBV29-1,TRBD1
ASSEVLVQGETEAF,TRBJ1-1,TRBV2,.
ASSTINQPQH,TRBJ1-5,TRBV7-9,.
SVEDHQDRTDTQY,TRBJ2-3,TRBV29-1,.
ASSSLLGPAETQY,TRBJ2-5,TRBV27,.
SARGQGANAEAF,TRBJ1-1,TRBV20-1,TRBD1
ASSRTTLSETQY,TRBJ2-5,TRBV5-1,.
ASSIPGGLYKDTQY,TRBJ2-3,TRBV7-9,.
ASSQEINEKLF,TRBJ1-4,TRBV3-1,.
PVKGLPKNIQY,TRBJ2-4,TRBV27,.
ASSQDRQGRYNEQF,TRBJ2-1,TRBV4-3,TRBD1
ASSLVGVERAKNIQY,TRBJ2-4,TRBV7-9,.
ASGGTPADEQY,TRBJ2-7,TRBV5-1,.
ARSPVETGSDEQY,TRBJ2-7,TRBV4-3,TRBD1
ASRVKTGQSAQH,TRBJ1-5,TRBV23-1,.
ASSQDVQGVYEQY,TRBJ2-7,TRBV4-3,TRBD1
ASSWWQGTEQY,TRBJ2-7,TRBV5-8,.
SVGRGLPATQY,TRBJ2-3,TRBV29-1,.
SARDWGANTGELF,TRBJ2-2,TRBV20-1,.
ASTDRGYEQY,TRBJ2-7,TRBV6-5,TRBD1
ATSDSAGLRETQY,TRBJ2-5,TRBV24-1,.
ASSYHVGDAYEQY,TRBJ2-7,TRBV6-2/TRBV6-3,.
ASSRERDSGELF,TRBJ2-2,TRBV15,TRBD2